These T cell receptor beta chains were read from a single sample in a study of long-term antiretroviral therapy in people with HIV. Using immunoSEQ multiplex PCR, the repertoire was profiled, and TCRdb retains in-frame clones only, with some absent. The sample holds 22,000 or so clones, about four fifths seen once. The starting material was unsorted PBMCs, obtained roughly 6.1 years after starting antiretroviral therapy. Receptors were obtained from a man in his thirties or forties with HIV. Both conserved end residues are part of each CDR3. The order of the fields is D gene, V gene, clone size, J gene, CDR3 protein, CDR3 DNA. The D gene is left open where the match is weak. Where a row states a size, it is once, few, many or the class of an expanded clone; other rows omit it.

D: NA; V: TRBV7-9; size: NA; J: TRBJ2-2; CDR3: CASSQRWAEQEIWELFF; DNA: TGTGCCAGCAGCCAGCGGTGGGCAGAGCAAGAAATCTGGGAGCTGTTTTTT
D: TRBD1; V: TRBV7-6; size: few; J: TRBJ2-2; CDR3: CASSRTDREFYTGELFF; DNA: TGTGCCAGCAGCCGAACTGACAGGGAATTTTACACCGGGGAGCTGTTTTTT
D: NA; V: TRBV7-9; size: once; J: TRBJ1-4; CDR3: CASSLYPRTSKEELFF; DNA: TGTGCCAGCAGCTTATATCCCCGGACAAGTAAGGAGGAACTGTTTTTT
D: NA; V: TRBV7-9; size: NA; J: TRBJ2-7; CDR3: CASSLVEYEQYF; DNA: TGTGCCAGCAGCTTAGTGGAGTACGAGCAGTACTTC
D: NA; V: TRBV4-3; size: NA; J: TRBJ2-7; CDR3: CASSQDGPDGNYEQYF; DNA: TGCGCCAGCAGCCAAGACGGGCCGGACGGGAACTACGAGCAGTACTTC
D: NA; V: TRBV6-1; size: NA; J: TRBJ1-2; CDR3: CASSPAYYGYTF; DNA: TGTGCCAGCAGCCCGGCCTACTATGGCTACACCTTC
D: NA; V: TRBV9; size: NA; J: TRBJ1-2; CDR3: CASSVSLDGPNYGYTF; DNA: TGTGCCAGCAGCGTAAGCTTAGACGGCCCTAACTATGGCTACACCTTC
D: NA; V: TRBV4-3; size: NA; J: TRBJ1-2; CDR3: CASSQDGGGYGYTF; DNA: TGCGCCAGCAGCCAAGACGGGGGTGGGTATGGCTACACCTTC
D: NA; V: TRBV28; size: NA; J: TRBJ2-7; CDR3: CASTPSGFYEQYF; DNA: TGTGCCAGCACTCCTTCAGGGTTCTACGAGCAGTACTTC
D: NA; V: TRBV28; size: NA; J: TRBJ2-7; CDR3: CASTLRGGEQYF; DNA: TGTGCCAGCACCCTAAGGGGCGGCGAGCAGTACTTC